This T cell receptor beta chain was profiled in a study of T cell repertoires in cytomegalovirus infection. Overall study: Newly reported HLA-C-restricted and thoroughly characterized HLA-B-restricted CMV epitopes were employed. Public TCR beta signatures provided an indication of both CMV infection and a matching HLA type.

The CDR3 totals 14 residues. Germline V gene lookup returns CDR1 KGHDR and CDR2 SFDVKD. For this clonotype: Its antigen is still unknown. The junction departs from the called germline gene at one end, perhaps through a read error.

TCRdb re-analysed the reads in MiXCR, keeping a single row per CDR3 protein. The sample includes roughly 920,000 distinct CDR3 sequences, more than 25% of them seen just once. This chain connects TRBV24-1 to TRBJ2-2; tentatively, D is TRBD2 (5 bases). The sample consisted of cultured CD8+ T cells from PBMCs, taken from culture after CMV antigen stimulation. This clonotype originated in a human donor in good health (CMV status not recorded). Some clones in this sample may be carry-over from other donors' samples. The CDR3 spells CATSDWQNTGEPFF. CDR3 nucleotide sequence: TGTGCCACCAGTGACTGGCAGAACACCGGGGAGCCGTTTTTT.